The 2 T cell receptor beta chains below all came from one sample that was sequenced in a study of blood T cell repertoires in COVID-19. Profiled with immunoSEQ multiplex PCR; TCRdb holds only in-frame clones, not every one. The sample consists of around 100,000 clones, roughly nine tenths of them appearing once. The sample comprised peripheral blood. The receptors stem from a woman of 80 years or more in a cohort sampled during active COVID-19.

The V call is TRBV15, the J call TRBJ1-2, with D possibly TRBD1 on 5 matching bases. V lost 5 bases, J lost 7 bases, and 14 bases lay in between. The CDR3 extends over 13 amino acids. From germline, CDR1 is LNHNV and CDR2 YYDKDF (reference sequence). CDR3 sequence reads: CATSPGMLGGYTF. For the CDR3, the DNA is TGTGCCACCAGCCCAGGGATGTTGGGTGGCTACACCTTC.

The chain combines TRBV12-3 or TRBV12-4 with TRBJ2-2; 7 nucleotides agree with TRBD1. V trimming: 6 bases; J trimming: 6 bases; junction bases outside the gene matches: 4. The CDR3 is 13 residues long. For the CDR3, the DNA is TGTGCCAGCAGGCCACAGGGGCCCGGGGAGCTGTTTTTT. It encodes CASRPQGPGELFF.